The next 5 T cell receptor beta chains were all read from a single sample in a study of T cells in Graves' hyperthyroidism and ophthalmopathy. Authors of the study amplified TCR beta CDR3 regions from RNA transcripts. Primed by the HTBI set, a first-round RT-PCR was run on the TCR CDR3. TCRdb used MiXCR to reprocess the multiplex PCR reads, holding one entry per CDR3 protein. The profile shows around 520,000 distinct CDR3 sequences, roughly 24% of them singletons. Sequenced material: blood. The receptor source for this set is a woman in her twenties or thirties with Graves' ophthalmopathy.

This clonotype was detected many times. The chain links TRBV9 to TRBJ2-7; 8 positions match TRBD1. This CDR3 is 15 amino acids long. Germline V gives CDR1 SGDLS, CDR2 YYNGEE. The trim removed 2 bases at V and 1 base at J, leaving 5 bases unmatched. CDR3 amino acids: CASSVSGQGSYEQYF. In nucleotides, the CDR3 is TGTGCCAGCAGCGTCTCCGGACAGGGATCCTACGAGCAGTACTTC. Drawing the rest from reference TRBV9 and TRBJ2-7, the complete variable domain is DSGVTQTPKHLITATGQRVTLRCSPRSGDLSVYWYQQSLDQGLQFLIQYYNGEERAKGNILERFSAQQFPDLHSELNLSSLELGDSALYFCASSVSGQGSYEQYFGPGTRLTVT.

This clonotype appeared many times. This chain joins TRBV12-3 or TRBV12-4 and TRBJ1-5; maybe TRBD1 (5 bases). This CDR3 has 14 residues. The V end lost 3 bases, the J end lost 6 bases, and 12 bases lay between the germline ends. The CDR3 protein is CASSFWAGPQPQHF. The CDR3 DNA sequence: TGTGCCAGCAGTTTTTGGGCAGGGCCTCAGCCCCAGCATTTT.

This clonotype was counted once. The genes are TRBV4-1 and TRBJ2-5; 11 nucleotides line up with TRBD2. The ends lost 5 bases at V and 2 bases at J; junction bases unmatched: 7. Germline V gene data show CDR1 as MGHRA and CDR2 as YSYEKL. The CDR3 has 16 residues. The chain's CDR3 is CASSKTSGSPQETQYF. The CDR3 DNA reads as TGCGCCAGCAGCAAAACTAGCGGGAGTCCACAAGAGACCCAGTACTTC.

This clonotype was found many times. The rearrangement links TRBV6-5 to TRBJ1-1; D is uncertain. Trimming took off 3 bases at V and 0 bases at J, with 8 bases between the two ends. The CDR3 consists of 14 residues. CDR1 MNHEY and CDR2 SVGAGI come from the germline V gene. The CDR3 loop reads CASSYLGLNTEAFF. The CDR3 nucleotides are TGTGCCAGCAGTTATCTAGGGTTGAACACTGAAGCTTTCTTT.

This clonotype was seen many times. The J gene is TRBJ2-7, the V gene TRBV5-1; the D gene could be TRBD1 or TRBD2 (5 bases each). The length of the CDR3 is 14 residues. CDR1 and CDR2 from the germline V gene are SGHRS and YFSETQ. With 5 bases removed from V and 3 bases from J, the gap between germline ends came to 15 bases. The CDR3 spells CASRPAGTDYEQYF. In DNA form, the CDR3 reads TGCGCCAGCAGGCCAGCCGGGACGGACTACGAGCAGTACTTC. Looking up the rest from reference TRBV5-1 and TRBJ2-7 gives the full variable domain: KAGVTQTPRYLIKTRGQQVTLSCSPISGHRSVSWYQQTPGQGLQFLFEYFSETQRNKGNFPGRFSGRQFSNSRSEMNVSTLELGDSALYLCASRPAGTDYEQYFGPGTRLTVT.